These 27 T cell receptor beta chains share one sample of origin, sequenced in a study of T cells after yellow fever vaccination. TCRdb reanalysed the 5' RACE reads using MiXCR and keeps one entry per CDR3 protein. The table has fewer than 500,000 distinct CDR3 sequences, around 19% seen once. The sample in question was PBMCs, obtained before the yellow fever booster vaccination. These TCRs come from a man younger than 35 who received the YFV17D yellow fever vaccine.

The V and J genes are TRBV6-5 and TRBJ1-1; no firm D call. V lost 7 bases, J lost 1 base, and 10 bases lay in between. Germline V lookup: CDR1 MNHEY, CDR2 SVGAGI. The CDR3 has 13 amino acids. As DNA, the CDR3 is TGTGCCAGCACCTACCCGGGGAACACTGAAGCTTTCTTT. Translation: CASTYPGNTEAFF.

J is TRBJ2-3 and V is TRBV11-2; D assignment may be TRBD1 or TRBD2 (5 bases each). Germline assignment: CDR1 SGHAT and CDR2 FQNNGV. The CDR3 is made up of 15 amino acids. Deletions cut 5 bases from V and 4 bases from J, with 16 bases between. CDR3 sequence reads: CASSPTLRGADTQYF. For the CDR3, the DNA is TGTGCCAGCAGCCCAACCCTCCGAGGGGCAGATACGCAGTATTTT.

This clonotype was observed a few times. The chain uses TRBV28 and TRBJ2-7; tentatively, D is TRBD2 (6 bases). Trimming pared 5 bases from V and 0 bases from J, leaving 11 bases between. CDR3 length: 14 residues. The V gene's germline CDR1 is MDHEN and CDR2 SYDVKM. The CDR3 is CASSPETSSYEQYV. The CDR3, as DNA: TGTGCCAGCAGTCCGGAGACTAGCTCCTACGAGCAGTACGTC.

J is TRBJ2-2 and V is TRBV7-2, with D possibly TRBD2 on 5 matching bases. CDR3 length equals 16 residues. CDR1 SGHTA and CDR2 FQGNSA come from the germline V gene. Trimming took off 5 bases at V and 0 bases at J, with 13 bases between the two ends. The CDR3 spells CASSKAATANTGELFF. In DNA, the CDR3 is TGTGCCAGCAGCAAAGCGGCAACAGCGAACACCGGGGAGCTGTTTTTT.

The chain links TRBV4-1 to TRBJ2-5; 14 positions match TRBD2. This CDR3 has 16 amino acids. CDR1 and CDR2 from the germline V gene are MGHRA and YSYEKL. The V segment lost 3 bases and the J segment 9 bases; nucleotides outside the gene matches: 9. The CDR3 nucleotides read TGCGCCAGCAGCCAGATGGGACTAGCGGGGGAAGGGGCCCAGTACTTC. Translating gives CASSQMGLAGEGAQYF.

This chain connects TRBV7-2 to TRBJ2-3; D perhaps matches TRBD1 (6 bases). CDR3 length: 17 amino acids. CDR1 is SGHTA, CDR2 FQGNSA, per germline. With 7 bases removed from V and 2 bases from J, the gap between germline ends came to 22 bases. The CDR3 sequence: CASTRQEWRSFTDTQYF. Here the CDR3 DNA reads TGTGCCAGCACCCGACAGGAATGGCGGAGCTTCACAGATACGCAGTATTTT.

This chain joins TRBV5-4 and TRBJ2-5; possible D gene TRBD2, 6 bases. The germline V gene encodes CDR1 SGHNT and CDR2 YYREEE (reference sequence). CDR3 length equals 17 residues. Trimming stripped 2 bases from V and 1 base from J, with 18 bases between. The CDR3 coding sequence is TGTGCCAGCAGCTTAGGGGATCTGGGGGGAATCCAAGAGACCCAGTACTTC. This translates into CASSLGDLGGIQETQYF.

The table lists this clonotype with a few counts. The chain has TRBV3-1 and TRBJ2-7, with D tentatively TRBD2 (5 bases). The CDR3 has 13 amino acids. The germline V gene has CDR1 LGHDT and CDR2 YNNKEL (reference sequence). V dropped 2 bases and J dropped 5 bases, with 10 bases sitting between them. Here the CDR3 reads CASSQYSGDEQYV. The DNA of the CDR3 is TGTGCCAGCAGCCAATATTCCGGGGACGAGCAGTACGTC.

The J gene is TRBJ1-5, the V gene TRBV29-1, with D unclear. Germline V CDR1 and CDR2: SQVTM, ANQGSEA. This CDR3 has 14 amino acids. Trimming left V 4 bases short and J 3 bases short, with 13 bases between. CDR3 bases: TGCAGCGTTGGAAACGGGAATGCCAATCAGCCCCAGCATTTT. Its translation: CSVGNGNANQPQHF.

This clonotype was detected only a few times. The J gene is TRBJ1-3, the V gene TRBV7-9, with unresolved D. Germline V CDR1 and CDR2: SEHNR, FQNEAQ (reference sequence). The CDR3 spans 19 residues. Trimming shortened V by 3 bases and J by 0 bases, and 21 bases separated the two germline ends. The DNA of the CDR3 is TGTGCCAGCAGCTTTACTCCCCCCGGACCGGAGAGCTCTGGAAACACCATATATTTT. As protein: CASSFTPPGPESSGNTIYF.

This rearrangement joins TRBV10-3 to TRBJ1-5, with D possibly TRBD1 on 5 matching bases. Looked up from germline, CDR1 is ENHRY and CDR2 is SYGVKD. The ends were cut back, 1 base at V and 6 bases at J, with 10 bases in the middle. The CDR3 loop spans 14 amino acids. CDR3 nucleotide sequence: TGTGCCATCAGTGAGTGTGGGGGATGTCAGCCCCAGCATTTT. This translates into CAISECGGCQPQHF.

The chain carries TRBV18 and TRBJ1-1, with a tentative D call TRBD1 (6 bases). V was cut by 5 bases and J by 11 bases, with 21 bases left in between. The CDR3 extends over 14 amino acids. Germline CDR1 KGHSH, CDR2 LQKENI. CDR3 in amino acids: CASSEGARGGDAFF. DNA for the CDR3: TGTGCCAGCTCAGAAGGGGCCAGGGGAGGGGACGCTTTCTTT.

The chain links TRBV3-1 to TRBJ1-5; D not certain. This CDR3 comprises 15 residues. Germline V lookup: CDR1 LGHDT, CDR2 YNNKEL (reference sequence). The V end was cut by 0 bases, the J end by 2 bases, with 8 bases between. The CDR3 is CASSQEGEGNQPQHF. CDR3 in DNA: TGTGCCAGCAGCCAAGAGGGAGAAGGCAATCAGCCCCAGCATTTT.

This clonotype was found a few times. The chain carries TRBV6-1 and TRBJ2-6; 7 bases match TRBD1. This CDR3 is 18 amino acids long. V was clipped by 6 bases and J by 3 bases; unmatched bases: 14. Germline V gene lookup returns CDR1 MNHNS and CDR2 SASEGT. The CDR3 spells CASRASRGGAYGANVLTF. Here the CDR3 DNA reads TGTGCCAGCAGAGCAAGTCGAGGGGGCGCTTATGGGGCCAACGTCCTGACTTTC.

The rearrangement links TRBV7-2 to TRBJ2-4; D gene uncertain. Germline CDR1 is SGHTA and CDR2 is FQGNSA. This CDR3 region has 17 residues. Trimming stripped 1 base from V and 1 base from J, with 14 bases between. The CDR3 protein is CASSLVPRLVAKNIQYF. DNA of the CDR3: TGTGCCAGCAGCTTAGTTCCCCGCCTGGTTGCCAAAAACATTCAGTACTTC.

This clonotype showed up just a few times. This rearrangement joins TRBV5-1 to TRBJ2-1; 8 nucleotides match TRBD2. With V trimmed by 1 base and J by 7 bases, 10 bases remained unmatched. The CDR3 is made up of 16 amino acids. Germline CDR1 SGHRS, CDR2 YFSETQ. CDR3 protein: CASSLYSGEGGNEQFF. CDR3 in DNA: TGCGCCAGCAGCTTGTATAGCGGGGAAGGGGGAAATGAGCAGTTCTTC.

V gene TRBV20-1 combines with J gene TRBJ2-3; D perhaps matches TRBD2 (6 bases). Trimming took off 6 bases at V and 9 bases at J, with 13 bases between the two ends. This CDR3 region has 11 residues. Looked up from germline, CDR1 is DFQATT and CDR2 is SNEGSKA (reference sequence). This CDR3 is CSASGLDTQYF. In nucleotides, the CDR3 is TGCAGTGCCTCGGGACTCGACACGCAGTATTTT.

The chain employs TRBV24-1 and TRBJ2-3; 8 bases line up with TRBD2. Germline V CDR1 and CDR2: KGHDR, SFDVKD. The V segment lost 4 bases and the J segment 5 bases; nucleotides outside the gene matches: 7. CDR3 length equals 15 residues. This CDR3 is CATSEAGGPIDTQYF. The CDR3 DNA sequence: TGTGCCACCAGTGAGGCGGGGGGCCCCATAGATACGCAGTATTTT.

The table lists this clonotype with a few counts. V and J are TRBV11-2 and TRBJ1-2, with no clear D. The CDR3 length is 14 residues. CDR1 is SGHAT, CDR2 FQNNGV, per germline. V was trimmed by 2 bases and J by 7 bases, leaving 14 bases between them. The CDR3, as DNA: TGTGCCAGCAGCTTATACGTCGGCGGCCTTGGCTACACCTTC. Translated, it gives CASSLYVGGLGYTF.

This clonotype occurred a few times. The gene calls are TRBV7-6 and TRBJ2-3, with TRBD2 matching 9 bases. This CDR3 is 15 amino acids long. CDR1 and CDR2 from the germline V gene are SGHVS and FNYEAQ. The trim removed 5 bases at V and 2 bases at J, leaving 5 bases unmatched. The CDR3 protein is CASSQKRGDTDTQYF. Written as DNA, the CDR3 is TGTGCCAGCAGCCAAAAGCGGGGGGACACAGATACGCAGTATTTT. Based on the CDR3 plus reference TRBV7-6 and TRBJ2-3, the full variable domain is GAGVSQSPRYKVTKRGQDVALRCDPISGHVSLYWYRQALGQGPEFLTYFNYEAQQDKSGLPNDRFSAERPEGSISTLTIQRTEQRDSAMYRCASSQKRGDTDTQYFGPGTRLTVL.

Regarding this clonotype: Relative to the germline gene, one junction end is altered; a read error may explain this. The genes are TRBV20-1 and TRBJ1-1; D might be TRBD1 (5 bases). There are 14 residues in the CDR3. Germline CDR1 DFQATT, CDR2 SNEGSKA (reference sequence). The DNA for the CDR3 is TGCGGTGCTAGAGATGGGGGGGTGGCTTCTGAAGCTTTCTTT. This gives the protein CGARDGGVASEAFF.

This chain connects TRBV7-9 to TRBJ2-3; D possibly corresponds to TRBD1 (6 bases). Germline V CDR1 and CDR2: SEHNR, FQNEAQ (reference sequence). The CDR3 length is 16 residues. Trimming shortened V by 5 bases and J by 2 bases, and 17 bases separated the two germline ends. The CDR3, as DNA: TGTGCCAGCAGCCAGAACAGGGTTGGATTCACAGATACGCAGTATTTT. Translated: CASSQNRVGFTDTQYF.

The chain combines TRBV20-1 with TRBJ2-3, with D uncertain. Per germline, CDR1 DFQATT and CDR2 SNEGSKA (reference sequence). Trimming shortened V by 5 bases and J by 4 bases, and 10 bases separated the two germline ends. This CDR3 contains 12 residues. CDR3 in DNA: TGCAGTGCTCGAAGGGTGGCAGATACGCAGTATTTT. This translates into CSARRVADTQYF.

This clonotype was detected only a few times. The CDR3 loop is CASRPGSVDEQFF. The CDR3, as DNA: TGTGCCAGCAGACCGGGTTCCGTGGATGAGCAGTTCTTC. This chain uses TRBV6-2 or TRBV6-3 with TRBJ2-1; D unclear. Germline V gives CDR1 MNHEY, CDR2 SVGEGT. With 6 bases removed from V and 8 bases from J, the gap between germline ends came to 14 bases. The CDR3 runs 13 residues.

Comments on this clonotype: Since a much larger clone is just one base distant, this may be a read error. The chain uses TRBV7-8 and TRBJ1-6; 10 bases are a match to TRBD1. J gave up 9 bases and V 1 base, and 3 bases lay outside the gene matches. The CDR3 spans 15 residues. The germline CDR1 and CDR2 sequences are SGHVS and FQNEAQ. CDR3 region: CASSLGGTGASPLHF. The CDR3 DNA follows: TGTGCCAGCAGCTTAGGAGGGACAGGGGCTTCACCCCTCCACTTT.

This clonotype has more than one count but fewer than ten. This rearrangement joins TRBV20-1 to TRBJ2-1; 8 bases match TRBD2. Germline values: CDR1 DFQATT, CDR2 SNEGSKA (reference sequence). The CDR3 covers 14 residues. CDR3 nucleotides: TGCAGCGAAGTTCGTGCGGGGGGCTACAATGAGCAGTTCTTC. Translation gives CSEVRAGGYNEQFF.

The chain couples TRBV19 to TRBJ2-3, with D possibly matching TRBD2 (5 bases). Germline-derived CDR1 and CDR2 are LNHDA and SQIVND (reference sequence). The CDR3 consists of 15 residues. The ends were cut back, 6 bases at V and 0 bases at J, with 13 bases in the middle. CDR3 nucleotide sequence: TGTGCCAGTAGACCAAGCGGAGCTAGCACAGATACGCAGTATTTT. Protein product: CASRPSGASTDTQYF.